What follows describes a single TCR beta chain. The data belong to a study of CD8 T cells in Susac syndrome. RNA in amounts of roughly 0.5 to 1 ug was reverse transcribed with random hexamers. MiXCR, run by TCRdb on the immunoSEQ multiplex PCR reads, gives a single entry per CDR3 protein. The repertoire consists of under 200,000 distinct CDR3 sequences, with 94% occurring once and the leading ten covering roughly 0.12%. Negative isolation was used for CD8+ and CD4+ T cells, and FACS enrichment was applied to TEMRA cells. This CDR3 has 11 amino acids. V was clipped by 4 bases and J by 8 bases, with 8 bases between them. CDR1 is MGHDK, CDR2 SYGVNS, per germline.

The chain joins TRBV25-1 to TRBJ1-2; D perhaps matches TRBD1 (5 bases). Sample: CD4+ T cells from PBMCs. This sequence was found in a human donor with Susac syndrome. The CDR3 loop reads CASSVGVGYTF. As DNA, the CDR3 is TGTGCCAGCAGTGTAGGGGTCGGCTACACCTTC.